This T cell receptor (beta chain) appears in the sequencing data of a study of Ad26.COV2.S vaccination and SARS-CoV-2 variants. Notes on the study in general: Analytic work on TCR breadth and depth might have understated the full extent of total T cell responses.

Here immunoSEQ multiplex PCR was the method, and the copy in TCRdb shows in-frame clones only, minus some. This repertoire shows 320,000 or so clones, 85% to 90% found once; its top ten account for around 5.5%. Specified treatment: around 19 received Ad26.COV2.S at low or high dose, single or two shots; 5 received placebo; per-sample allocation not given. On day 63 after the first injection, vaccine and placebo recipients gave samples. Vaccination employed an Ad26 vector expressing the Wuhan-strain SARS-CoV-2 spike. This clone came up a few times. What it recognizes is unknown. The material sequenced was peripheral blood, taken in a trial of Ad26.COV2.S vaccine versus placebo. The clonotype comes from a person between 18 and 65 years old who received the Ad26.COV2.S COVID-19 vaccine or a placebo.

In DNA, the CDR3 is TGTGCCAGCAGCTTAGGGGGCCAGAACACTGAAGCTTTCTTT. It yields the protein CASSLGGQNTEAFF. The V gene is TRBV13, the J gene TRBJ1-1, with D unresolved. Per germline, CDR1 PRHDT and CDR2 FYEKMQ (reference sequence). Trimming removed 0 bases from V and 1 base from J, with 6 bases in between. There are 14 residues in the CDR3.